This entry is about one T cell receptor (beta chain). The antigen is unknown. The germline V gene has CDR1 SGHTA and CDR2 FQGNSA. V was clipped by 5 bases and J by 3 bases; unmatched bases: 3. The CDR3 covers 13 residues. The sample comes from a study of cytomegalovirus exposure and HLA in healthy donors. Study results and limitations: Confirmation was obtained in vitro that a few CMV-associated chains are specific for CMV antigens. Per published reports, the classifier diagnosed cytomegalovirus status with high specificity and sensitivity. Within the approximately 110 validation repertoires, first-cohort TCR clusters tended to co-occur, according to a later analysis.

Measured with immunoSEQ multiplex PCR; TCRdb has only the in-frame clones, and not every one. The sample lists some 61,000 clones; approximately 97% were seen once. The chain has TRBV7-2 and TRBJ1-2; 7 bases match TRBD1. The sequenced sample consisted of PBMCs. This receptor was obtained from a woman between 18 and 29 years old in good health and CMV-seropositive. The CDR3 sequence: CASSPGTDYGYTF. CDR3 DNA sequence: TGTGCCAGCAGCCCAGGGACAGACTATGGCTACACCTTC.